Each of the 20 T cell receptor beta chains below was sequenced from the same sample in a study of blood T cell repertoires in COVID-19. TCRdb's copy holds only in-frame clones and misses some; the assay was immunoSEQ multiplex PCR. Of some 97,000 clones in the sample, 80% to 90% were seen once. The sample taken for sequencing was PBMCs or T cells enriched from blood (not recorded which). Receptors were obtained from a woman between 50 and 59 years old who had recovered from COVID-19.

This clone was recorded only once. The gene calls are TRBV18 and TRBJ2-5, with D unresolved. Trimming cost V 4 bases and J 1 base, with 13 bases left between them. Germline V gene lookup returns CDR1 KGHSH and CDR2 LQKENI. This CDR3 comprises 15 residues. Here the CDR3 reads CASSQDQAIQETQYF. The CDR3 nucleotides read TGTGCCAGCTCACAAGATCAGGCTATCCAAGAGACCCAGTACTTC. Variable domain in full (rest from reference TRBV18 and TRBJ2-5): NAGVMQNPRHLVRRRGQEARLRCSPMKGHSHVYWYRQLPEEGLKFMVYLQKENIIDESGMPKERFSAEFPKEGPSILRIQQVVRGDSAAYFCASSQDQAIQETQYFGPGTRLLVL.

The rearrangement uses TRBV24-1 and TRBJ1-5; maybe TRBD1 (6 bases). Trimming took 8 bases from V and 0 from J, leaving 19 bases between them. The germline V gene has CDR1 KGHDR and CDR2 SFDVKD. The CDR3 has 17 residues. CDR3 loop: CATTPGDGIYSNQPQHF. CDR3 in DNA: TGTGCCACCACCCCAGGGGACGGAATTTATAGCAATCAGCCCCAGCATTTT.

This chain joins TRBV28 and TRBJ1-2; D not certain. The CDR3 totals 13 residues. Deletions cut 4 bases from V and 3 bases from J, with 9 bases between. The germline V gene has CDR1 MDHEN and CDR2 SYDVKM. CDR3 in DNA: TGTGCCAGCAGTTCGGTCGGGGACTATGGCTACACCTTC. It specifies CASSSVGDYGYTF.

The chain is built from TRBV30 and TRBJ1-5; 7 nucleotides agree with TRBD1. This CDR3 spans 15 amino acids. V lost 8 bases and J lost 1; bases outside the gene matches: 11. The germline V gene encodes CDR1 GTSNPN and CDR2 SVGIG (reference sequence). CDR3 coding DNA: TGTGCCGGAACCTGGACAGGCGCCAGCAATCAGCCCCAGCATTTT. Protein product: CAGTWTGASNQPQHF.

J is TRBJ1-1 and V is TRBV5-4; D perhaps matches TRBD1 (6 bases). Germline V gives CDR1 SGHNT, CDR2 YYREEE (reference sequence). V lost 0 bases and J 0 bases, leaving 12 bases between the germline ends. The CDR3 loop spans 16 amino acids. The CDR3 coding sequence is TGTGCCAGCAGCTTGGCTTTGACAGGATTGAACACTGAAGCTTTCTTT. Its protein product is CASSLALTGLNTEAFF.

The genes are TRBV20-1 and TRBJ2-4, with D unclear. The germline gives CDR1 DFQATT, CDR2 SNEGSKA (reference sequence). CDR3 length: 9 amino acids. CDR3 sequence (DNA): TGCAGGCCGGGAAACATTCAGTACTTC. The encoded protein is CRPGNIQYF.

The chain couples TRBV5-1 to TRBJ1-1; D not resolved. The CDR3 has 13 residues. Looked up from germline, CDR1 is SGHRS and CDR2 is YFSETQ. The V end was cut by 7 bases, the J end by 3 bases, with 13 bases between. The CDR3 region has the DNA TGCGCCAGCCAGAGGACTGGCGACACTGAAGCTTTCTTT. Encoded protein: CASQRTGDTEAFF.

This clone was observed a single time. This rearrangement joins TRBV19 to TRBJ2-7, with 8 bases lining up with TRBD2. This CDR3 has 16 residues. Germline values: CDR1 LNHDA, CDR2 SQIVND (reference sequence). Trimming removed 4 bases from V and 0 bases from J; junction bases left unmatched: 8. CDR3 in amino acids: CASSKTSGGGSYEQYF. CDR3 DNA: TGTGCCAGTAGTAAAACTAGCGGAGGGGGCTCCTACGAGCAGTACTTC.

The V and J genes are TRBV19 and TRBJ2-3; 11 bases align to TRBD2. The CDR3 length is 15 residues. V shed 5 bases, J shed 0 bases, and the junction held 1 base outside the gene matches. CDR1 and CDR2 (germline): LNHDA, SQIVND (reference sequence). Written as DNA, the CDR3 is TGTGCCAGTAGTCGACTAGCGGGGAGCACAGATACGCAGTATTTT. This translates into CASSRLAGSTDTQYF.

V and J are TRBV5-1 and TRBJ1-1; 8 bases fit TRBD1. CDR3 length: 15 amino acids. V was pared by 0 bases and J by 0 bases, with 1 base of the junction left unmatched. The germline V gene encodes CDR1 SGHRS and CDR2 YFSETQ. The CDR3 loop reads CASSLGTGLNTEAFF. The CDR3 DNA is TGCGCCAGCAGCTTGGGGACAGGGCTGAACACTGAAGCTTTCTTT. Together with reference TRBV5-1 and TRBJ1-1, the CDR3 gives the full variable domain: KAGVTQTPRYLIKTRGQQVTLSCSPISGHRSVSWYQQTPGQGLQFLFEYFSETQRNKGNFPGRFSGRQFSNSRSEMNVSTLELGDSALYLCASSLGTGLNTEAFFGQGTRLTVV.

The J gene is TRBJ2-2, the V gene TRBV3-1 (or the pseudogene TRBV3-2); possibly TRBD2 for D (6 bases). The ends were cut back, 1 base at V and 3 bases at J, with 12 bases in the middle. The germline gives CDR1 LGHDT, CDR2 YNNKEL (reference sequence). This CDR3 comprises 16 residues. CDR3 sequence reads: CASSQVWGDHTGELFF. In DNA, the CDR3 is TGTGCCAGCAGCCAAGTGTGGGGGGACCACACCGGGGAGCTGTTTTTT.

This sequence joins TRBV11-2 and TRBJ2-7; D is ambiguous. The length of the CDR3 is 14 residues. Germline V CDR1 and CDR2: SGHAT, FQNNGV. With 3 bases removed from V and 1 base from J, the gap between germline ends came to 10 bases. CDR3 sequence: CASSFGGGSYEQYF. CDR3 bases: TGTGCCAGCAGCTTCGGCGGCGGATCCTACGAGCAGTACTTC.

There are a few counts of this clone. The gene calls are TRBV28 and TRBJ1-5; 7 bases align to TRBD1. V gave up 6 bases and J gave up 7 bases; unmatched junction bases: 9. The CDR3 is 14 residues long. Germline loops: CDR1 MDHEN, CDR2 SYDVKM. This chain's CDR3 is CASRIDRAGQPQHF. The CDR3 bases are TGTGCCAGCAGAATCGACAGGGCAGGCCAGCCCCAGCATTTT.

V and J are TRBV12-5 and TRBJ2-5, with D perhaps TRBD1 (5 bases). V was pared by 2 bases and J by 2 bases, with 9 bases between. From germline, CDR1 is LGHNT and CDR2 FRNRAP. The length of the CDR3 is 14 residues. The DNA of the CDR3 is TGTGCTAGTGGTTTGCCCCGACAGCAAGAGACCCAGTACTTC. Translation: CASGLPRQQETQYF.

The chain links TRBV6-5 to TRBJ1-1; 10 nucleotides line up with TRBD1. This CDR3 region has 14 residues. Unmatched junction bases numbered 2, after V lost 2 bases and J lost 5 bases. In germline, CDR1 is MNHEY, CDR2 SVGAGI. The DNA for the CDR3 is TGTGCCAGCAGTTACGGGGACAGGGGAACTGAAGCTTTCTTT. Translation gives CASSYGDRGTEAFF.

CDR3 DNA sequence: TGTGCCAGCTCACCAAATCCAGGGGCCCACACTGAAGCTTTCTTT. Protein sequence: CASSPNPGAHTEAFF. The chain uses TRBV18 and TRBJ1-1, with a weak D call TRBD1 (6 bases). This CDR3 has 15 residues. Germline V gene lookup returns CDR1 KGHSH and CDR2 LQKENI. Trimming removed 2 bases from V and 3 bases from J, with 13 bases in between.

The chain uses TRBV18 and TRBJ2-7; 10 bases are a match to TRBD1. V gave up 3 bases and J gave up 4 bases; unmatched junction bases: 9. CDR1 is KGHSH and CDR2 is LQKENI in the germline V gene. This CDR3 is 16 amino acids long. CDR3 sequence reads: CASSPARDRGVYEQYF. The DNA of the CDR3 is TGTGCCAGCTCACCTGCCCGGGACAGGGGAGTGTACGAGCAGTACTTC.

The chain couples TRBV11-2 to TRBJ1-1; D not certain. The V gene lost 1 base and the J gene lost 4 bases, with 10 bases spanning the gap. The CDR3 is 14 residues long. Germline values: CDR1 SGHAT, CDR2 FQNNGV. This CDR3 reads CASSLGGQSTEAFF. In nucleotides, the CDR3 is TGTGCCAGCAGCTTAGGTGGGCAGAGCACTGAAGCTTTCTTT.

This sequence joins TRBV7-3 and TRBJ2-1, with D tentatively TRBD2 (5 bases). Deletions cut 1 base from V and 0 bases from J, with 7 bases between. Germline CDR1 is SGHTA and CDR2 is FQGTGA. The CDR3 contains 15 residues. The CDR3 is CASSLIGSSYNEQFF. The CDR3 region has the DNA TGTGCCAGCAGCTTAATAGGGAGCTCCTACAATGAGCAGTTCTTC.

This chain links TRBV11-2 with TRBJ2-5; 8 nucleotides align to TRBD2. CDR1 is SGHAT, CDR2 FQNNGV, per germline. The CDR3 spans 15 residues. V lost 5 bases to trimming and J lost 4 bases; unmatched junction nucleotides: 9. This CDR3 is CASSPAGGRVETQYF. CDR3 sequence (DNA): TGTGCCAGCAGCCCGGCGGGGGGCCGTGTAGAGACCCAGTACTTC. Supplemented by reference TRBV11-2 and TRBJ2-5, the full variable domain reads EAGVAQSPRYKIIEKRQSVAFWCNPISGHATLYWYQQILGQGPKLLIQFQNNGVVDDSQLPKDRFSAERLKGVDSTLKIQPAKLEDSAVYLCASSPAGGRVETQYFGPGTRLLVL.